These 10 T cell receptor beta chains were all obtained from the same sample, sequenced in a study of blood T cell repertoires in COVID-19. The assay was immunoSEQ multiplex PCR, and TCRdb's table has in-frame clones only and misses some. The table lists about 250,000 clones, approximately 81% of them singletons. The sequenced material came from peripheral blood. These receptors originate from a woman aged 80 or over with acute or convalescent COVID-19.

The chain links TRBV5-6 to TRBJ2-7; 12 bases match TRBD2. The germline gives CDR1 SGHDT, CDR2 YYEEEE. This CDR3 has 17 residues. J was trimmed by 2 bases and V by 3 bases; bases with no gene match: 9. CDR3 nucleotide sequence: TGTGCCAGCAGCTCAGCTAGCGGGAGGGCCGTAGCCTACGAGCAGTACTTC. It yields the protein CASSSASGRAVAYEQYF.

This clone was found once. The DNA of the CDR3 is TGCAGTGCTAGTGTCTCCTACAGGGGGAAACCAGATACGCAGTATTTT. It is translated as CSASVSYRGKPDTQYF. The V call is TRBV20-1, the J call TRBJ2-3, with 8 bases matching TRBD1. This CDR3 spans 16 amino acids. V shed 3 bases, J shed 4 bases, and the junction held 12 bases outside the gene matches. Germline values: CDR1 DFQATT, CDR2 SNEGSKA (reference sequence).

The chain uses TRBV3-1 (or the pseudogene TRBV3-2) and TRBJ1-6, with 8 nucleotides matching TRBD1. Per germline, CDR1 LGHDT and CDR2 YNNKEL (reference sequence). CDR3 length: 15 amino acids. J gave up 4 bases and V 4 bases, and 3 bases lay outside the gene matches. The CDR3 spells CASSRQGAYNSPLHF. CDR3 coding DNA: TGTGCCAGCAGCCGTCAGGGGGCTTATAATTCACCCCTCCACTTT.

The V call is TRBV3-1 (or the pseudogene TRBV3-2), the J call TRBJ1-1; D is unclear. Germline V lookup: CDR1 LGHDT, CDR2 YNNKEL (reference sequence). V lost 0 bases to trimming and J lost 9 bases, with 11 bases between them. CDR3 length equals 13 residues. The CDR3 region has the DNA TGTGCCAGCAGCCAAGAGACGGGGAGGAAAGCTTTCTTT. Protein: CASSQETGRKAFF.

The J gene is TRBJ2-2, the V gene TRBV9; the match to TRBD2 covers 12 bases. The CDR3 runs to 15 residues. Losses at the gene ends were 5 bases for V and 7 bases for J; bases not matched to a gene: 6. The germline gives CDR1 SGDLS, CDR2 YYNGEE. The CDR3 is CASRLAGGPGGELFF. The CDR3 nucleotides read TGTGCCAGCAGGCTAGCGGGAGGGCCTGGCGGGGAGCTGTTTTTT.

The chain couples TRBV29-1 to TRBJ2-3; D gene uncertain. The V and J ends lost 3 bases and 4 bases respectively, with 11 bases between them. The CDR3 spans 13 residues. Germline CDR1 reads SQVTM; CDR2 reads ANQGSEA. The CDR3 sequence is CSVESSAADTQYF. The CDR3 DNA follows: TGCAGCGTTGAGTCCAGTGCAGCAGATACGCAGTATTTT.

The rearrangement links TRBV27 to TRBJ2-7, with TRBD1 matching over 8 bases. Germline V gene data show CDR1 as MNHEY and CDR2 as SMNVEV (reference sequence). V trimming: 4 bases; J trimming: 0 bases; junction bases outside the gene matches: 5. The CDR3 is 15 amino acids. CDR3 sequence reads: CASSSLTGGSYEQYF. CDR3 DNA sequence: TGTGCCAGCAGTTCACTTACAGGGGGCTCCTACGAGCAGTACTTC.

The rearrangement uses TRBV5-4 and TRBJ2-5; TRBD2 might be the D (5 bases). The V gene lost 2 bases and the J gene lost 2 bases, with 16 bases spanning the gap. This CDR3 comprises 16 residues. CDR1 is SGHNT and CDR2 is YYREEE in the germline V gene (reference sequence). The CDR3 here is CASSLGGPALQETQYF. The CDR3 DNA sequence: TGTGCCAGCAGCTTAGGCGGGCCAGCTCTTCAAGAGACCCAGTACTTC. Based on the CDR3 plus reference TRBV5-4 and TRBJ2-5, the full variable domain is ETGVTQSPTHLIKTRGQQVTLRCSSQSGHNTVSWYQQALGQGPQFIFQYYREEENGRGNFPPRFSGLQFPNYSSELNVNALELDDSALYLCASSLGGPALQETQYFGPGTRLLVL.

This chain uses TRBV27 with TRBJ2-3, with 7 bases matching TRBD2. Germline values: CDR1 MNHEY, CDR2 SMNVEV (reference sequence). V shed 1 base and J 6 bases; nucleotides not matched to a gene: 10. This CDR3 is built from 16 residues. This chain's CDR3 is CASSLYVAGVEDTQYF. CDR3 nucleotide sequence: TGTGCCAGCAGTTTATACGTTGCGGGAGTCGAGGATACGCAGTATTTT.

This chain links TRBV7-2 with TRBJ2-7; 8 bases are shared with TRBD1. V lost 5 bases and J lost 2; bases outside the gene matches: 5. Germline loops: CDR1 SGHTA, CDR2 FQGNSA. This CDR3 comprises 14 residues. CDR3 sequence (DNA): TGTGCCAGCAGCGTCGACAGGGGCCCCTACGAGCAGTACTTC. Translating it yields CASSVDRGPYEQYF.